The 24 T cell receptor beta chains below come from one sample, sequenced in a study of blood T cells in healthy people across ages. The authors ran a second PCR of roughly 7 to 11 cycles using a sample-barcoded 5' primer and a J-beta primer mix. TCRdb independently ran MiXCR on the 5' RACE reads; one entry per CDR3 protein. The sample carries 1.5 million to 2 million distinct CDR3 sequences, approximately 50% recorded once. The specimen was blood. These receptors originate from a woman aged 40 to 50 in good health.

The chain carries TRBV12-3 or TRBV12-4 and TRBJ2-5; TRBD1 might be the D (6 bases). V dropped 4 bases and J dropped 1 base, with 13 bases sitting between them. The CDR3 sequence is 15 residues long. This chain's CDR3 is CASSSSGQIQETQYF. DNA of the CDR3: TGTGCCAGCAGTTCCTCTGGACAGATCCAAGAGACCCAGTACTTC.

This chain joins TRBV7-3 and TRBJ1-2; 9 bases map to TRBD1. The germline gives CDR1 SGHTA, CDR2 FQGTGA. Trimming took 4 bases from V and 4 from J; bases not matched to a gene: 10. The CDR3 has 16 amino acids. CDR3 sequence: CASSSSTGGGSYGYTF. The DNA for the CDR3 is TGTGCCAGCAGCTCCTCAACAGGGGGCGGGAGCTATGGCTACACCTTC.

The V and J genes are TRBV20-1 and TRBJ1-2, with no clear D. Germline values: CDR1 DFQATT, CDR2 SNEGSKA (reference sequence). Between the trimmed V and J ends, which lost 0 bases and 8 bases, there was a span of 13 bases. The CDR3 extends over 13 amino acids. DNA of the CDR3: TGCAGTGCTAGAGAACCGGAGGTGGAAGGCTACACCTTC. Its protein is CSAREPEVEGYTF.

As regards this clonotype: Compared with germline, one end of the junction differs, possibly owing to a read error. The chain couples TRBV7-9 to TRBJ2-5; weak D call: TRBD1 (6 bases). The CDR3 is 14 amino acids. Germline V lookup: CDR1 SEHNR, CDR2 FQNEAQ (reference sequence). The DNA for the CDR3 is TGTGCCAGCAGCTTCCTACAGGGTCAAGAGGCCCAGTACTTC. Translated, it gives CASSFLQGQEAQYF.

This clonotype was seen more than once but under ten times. The rearrangement joins TRBV7-2 to TRBJ1-5, with TRBD1 as a possible D gene (6 bases). The CDR3 is 15 amino acids. The germline V gene has CDR1 SGHTA and CDR2 FQGNSA. Trimming shortened V by 2 bases and J by 3 bases, and 11 bases separated the two germline ends. CDR3 residues: CASSLLDRPNQPQHF. The CDR3 nucleotides are TGTGCCAGCAGCTTACTGGACAGACCCAATCAGCCCCAGCATTTT.

V is TRBV6-2 or TRBV6-3 and J is TRBJ2-7; TRBD2 matches at 8 bases. After removal of 7 bases from V and 4 bases from J, the junction contained 12 bases not matched to a gene. The CDR3 loop spans 15 amino acids. Germline CDR1 is MNHEY and CDR2 is SVGEGT. Here the CDR3 DNA reads TGTGCCAGCACCGCGGGGGGCCCGGATATTTACGAGCAGTACTTC. This encodes CASTAGGPDIYEQYF.

This sequence joins TRBV29-1 and TRBJ2-1, with D hard to call. This CDR3 region has 13 residues. Germline V gene sequence: CDR1 SQVTM, CDR2 ANQGSEA. The V gene lost 6 bases and the J gene lost 5 bases, with 14 bases spanning the gap. The CDR3 loop reads CSVNHGSHNEQFF. CDR3 nucleotides: TGCAGCGTGAACCACGGGTCCCACAATGAGCAGTTCTTC.

This clonotype was picked up a small number of times. The chain employs TRBV7-2 and TRBJ2-4, with 12 bases identical to TRBD2. CDR1 SGHTA and CDR2 FQGNSA come from the germline V gene. CDR3 length: 17 amino acids. The trim removed 0 bases at V and 10 bases at J, leaving 10 bases unmatched. CDR3 amino acids: CASSLAPGLAGGYIQYF. The CDR3 DNA sequence: TGTGCCAGCAGCTTAGCACCCGGGCTAGCGGGGGGGTATATTCAGTACTTC.

The genes are TRBV18 and TRBJ1-5, with no clear D. Germline CDR1 and CDR2: KGHSH and LQKENI. Deletions cut 0 bases from V and 5 bases from J, with 2 bases between. The CDR3 runs to 12 residues. CDR3 bases: TGTGCCAGCTCACCACCGGATCAGCCCCAGCATTTT. It translates to CASSPPDQPQHF.

The V gene is TRBV4-2, the J gene TRBJ2-3; 16 bases agree with TRBD2. CDR3 length equals 17 residues. Trimming removed 3 bases from V and 4 bases from J; junction bases left unmatched: 4. The germline V gene has CDR1 LGHNA and CDR2 YNFKEQ. The CDR3 loop is CASSQMGTSGGADTQYF. The CDR3 nucleotides read TGTGCCAGCAGCCAGATGGGGACTAGCGGGGGGGCAGATACGCAGTATTTT.

The CDR3 sequence is CSARRSGGAYIQYF. The CDR3 coding sequence is TGCAGTGCCAGGCGCAGCGGGGGGGCGTACATTCAGTACTTC. The gene calls are TRBV20-1 and TRBJ2-4; 10 nucleotides align to TRBD2. From germline, CDR1 is DFQATT and CDR2 SNEGSKA (reference sequence). The CDR3 consists of 14 residues. The trim removed 6 bases at V and 8 bases at J, leaving 10 bases unmatched.

This chain joins TRBV3-1 and TRBJ2-7; D is possibly TRBD2 (5 bases). The CDR3 runs to 15 residues. The V and J ends lost 2 bases and 7 bases respectively, with 18 bases between them. In germline, CDR1 is LGHDT, CDR2 YNNKEL (reference sequence). The CDR3 loop is CASSQNGVSYNEQYF. The DNA for the CDR3 is TGTGCCAGCAGCCAAAACGGGGTATCCTACAATGAGCAGTACTTC.

This clonotype came up a few times. This sequence joins TRBV14 and TRBJ2-7; weak D call: TRBD1 (5 bases). Germline V gene data show CDR1 as SGHDN and CDR2 as FVKESK. Trimming shortened V by 5 bases and J by 1 base, and 12 bases separated the two germline ends. There are 14 residues in the CDR3. The CDR3 sequence: CASSNSGISYEQYF. For the CDR3, the DNA is TGTGCCAGCAGCAACTCAGGGATATCCTACGAGCAGTACTTC.

This clonotype was found a few times. V is TRBV6-5 and J is TRBJ2-3; D uncertain. Germline CDR1 MNHEY, CDR2 SVGAGI. The CDR3 contains 13 residues. Trimming pared 6 bases from V and 0 bases from J, leaving 7 bases between. The CDR3 region has the DNA TGTGCCAGCAGATTAGGTAGCACAGATACGCAGTATTTT. Translating it yields CASRLGSTDTQYF.

This clonotype was recorded a few times. This chain uses TRBV12-3 or TRBV12-4 with TRBJ2-7; 12 nucleotides match TRBD2. The J call is doubtful: the DNA matches TRBJ2-5 better. The CDR3 totals 13 residues. The CDR3 coding sequence is TGTGCCACCATGACTAGCGGGGGTGAGACCCAGTACTTC. This translates into CATMTSGGETQYF.

The chain links TRBV9 to TRBJ2-5; D is undetermined. The CDR3 totals 15 residues. Germline V gene data show CDR1 as SGDLS and CDR2 as YYNGEE. V shed 3 bases and J shed 5 bases, with 17 bases lying between them. CDR3 sequence: CASSADDWNGETQYF. CDR3 nucleotide sequence: TGTGCCAGCAGCGCGGACGACTGGAACGGCGAGACCCAGTACTTC.

This chain connects TRBV7-3 to TRBJ2-5; 7 bases line up with TRBD2. CDR1 and CDR2 (germline): SGHTA, FQGTGA. V dropped 1 base and J dropped 5; count of bases not matched to a gene: 10. The CDR3 runs to 16 residues. The CDR3 sequence is CASSLRSGGLGETQYF. CDR3 DNA: TGTGCCAGCAGCTTAAGGTCCGGAGGACTAGGGGAGACCCAGTACTTC.

This clonotype was counted many times. V usage is TRBV20-1 and J usage is TRBJ2-3; TRBD2 matches 8 bases. The CDR3 sequence is 15 residues long. After removal of 3 bases from V and 2 bases from J, the junction contained 7 bases not matched to a gene. Germline-derived CDR1 and CDR2 are DFQATT and SNEGSKA (reference sequence). CDR3 in DNA: TGCAGTGCTAGCAGCGGGGGAGACCACACAGATACGCAGTATTTT. Translation: CSASSGGDHTDTQYF.

V is TRBV6-6 and J is TRBJ1-2; perhaps TRBD1 as D (6 bases). The CDR3 is 15 residues long. CDR1 is MNHNY and CDR2 is SVGAGI in the germline V gene (reference sequence). V lost 9 bases to trimming and J lost 0 bases, with 17 bases between them. The DNA for the CDR3 is TGTGCCAGTAAAACACCGGGGGCCTCTAACTATGGCTACACCTTC. Translated: CASKTPGASNYGYTF.

The chain is built from TRBV4-1 and TRBJ2-5, with TRBD1 matching over 8 bases. CDR1 MGHRA and CDR2 YSYEKL come from the germline V gene. The CDR3 contains 18 residues. The V and J ends lost 4 bases and 1 base, in that order; junction bases with no gene match: 14. The CDR3: CASSPKFDDRGAQETQYF. As DNA, the CDR3 is TGCGCCAGCAGCCCAAAATTCGACGACAGGGGTGCCCAAGAGACCCAGTACTTC.

J is TRBJ2-2 and V is TRBV7-8; possibly TRBD1 or TRBD2 for D (6 bases each). The V and J ends lost 8 bases and 13 bases respectively, with 20 bases between them. The germline CDR1 and CDR2 sequences are SGHVS and FQNEAQ. This CDR3 region has 13 residues. The CDR3 protein is CASRRRAGAGLFF. DNA for the CDR3: TGTGCCAGCCGCCGGAGGGCAGGGGCTGGGCTGTTTTTT.

The chain is built from TRBV9 and TRBJ1-2; unclear D gene. Per germline, CDR1 SGDLS and CDR2 YYNGEE. CDR3 length equals 17 residues. V lost 2 bases and J 3 bases, leaving 20 bases between the germline ends. CDR3 in DNA: TGTGCCAGCAGCGTCCCGAGGATACATCCCCTTCACTATGGCTACACCTTC. Protein product: CASSVPRIHPLHYGYTF.

The rearrangement joins TRBV20-1 to TRBJ2-1, with unresolved D. The germline V gene has CDR1 DFQATT and CDR2 SNEGSKA (reference sequence). This CDR3 region has 11 residues. The germline V and J ends were trimmed by 5 bases and 6 bases, with 8 bases remaining between them. The CDR3, as DNA: TGCAGTGCTTCACAGCTCAATGAGCAGTTCTTC. It specifies CSASQLNEQFF.

The rearrangement uses TRBV29-1 and TRBJ2-3; D is perhaps TRBD2 (6 bases). Trimming stripped 6 bases from V and 2 bases from J, with 21 bases between. CDR1 is SQVTM and CDR2 is ANQGSEA in the germline V gene. This CDR3 region has 16 residues. DNA of the CDR3: TGCAGCGTGGGTACGCAGGGACTTTCTAACACAGATACGCAGTATTTT. It yields the protein CSVGTQGLSNTDTQYF.